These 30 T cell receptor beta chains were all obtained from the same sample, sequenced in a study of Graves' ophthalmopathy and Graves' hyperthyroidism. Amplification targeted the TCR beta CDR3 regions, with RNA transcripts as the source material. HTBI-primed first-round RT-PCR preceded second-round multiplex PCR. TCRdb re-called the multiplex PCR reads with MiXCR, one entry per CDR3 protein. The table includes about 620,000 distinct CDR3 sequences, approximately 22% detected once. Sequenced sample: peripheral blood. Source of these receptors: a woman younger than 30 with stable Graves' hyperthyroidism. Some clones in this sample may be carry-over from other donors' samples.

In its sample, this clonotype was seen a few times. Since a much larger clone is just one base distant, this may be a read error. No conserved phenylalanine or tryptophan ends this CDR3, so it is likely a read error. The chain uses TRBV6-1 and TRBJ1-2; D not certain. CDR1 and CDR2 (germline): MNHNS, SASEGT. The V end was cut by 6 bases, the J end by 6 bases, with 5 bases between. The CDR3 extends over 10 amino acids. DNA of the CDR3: TGTGCCAGCAGGGGTAATGGCTACACCGTC. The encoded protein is CASRGNGYTV.

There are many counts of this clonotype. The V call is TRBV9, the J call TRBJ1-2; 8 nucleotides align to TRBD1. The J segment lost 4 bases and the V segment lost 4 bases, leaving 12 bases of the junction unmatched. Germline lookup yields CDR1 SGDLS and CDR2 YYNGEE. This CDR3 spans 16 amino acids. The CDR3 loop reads CASSPPDRVSGYGYTF. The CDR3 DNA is TGTGCCAGCAGCCCCCCGGACAGGGTTTCTGGCTATGGCTACACCTTC.

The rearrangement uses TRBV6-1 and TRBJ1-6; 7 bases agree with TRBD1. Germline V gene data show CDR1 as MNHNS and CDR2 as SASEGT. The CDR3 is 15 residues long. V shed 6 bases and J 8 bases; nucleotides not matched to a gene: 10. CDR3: CASRGADRFDSPLHF. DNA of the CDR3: TGTGCCAGCAGAGGAGCGGACAGGTTTGATTCACCCCTCCACTTT.

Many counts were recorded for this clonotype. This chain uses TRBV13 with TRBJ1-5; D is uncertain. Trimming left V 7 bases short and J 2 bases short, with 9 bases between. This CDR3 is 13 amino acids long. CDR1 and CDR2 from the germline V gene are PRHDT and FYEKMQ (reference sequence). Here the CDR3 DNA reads TGTGCCAGCACCAGATGGGGCAATCAGCCCCAGCATTTT. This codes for CASTRWGNQPQHF. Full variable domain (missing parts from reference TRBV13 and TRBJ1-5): AAGVIQSPRHLIKEKRETATLKCYPIPRHDTVYWYQQGPGQDPQFLISFYEKMQSDKGSIPDRFSAQQFSDYHSELNMSSLELGDSALYFCASTRWGNQPQHFGDGTRLSIL.

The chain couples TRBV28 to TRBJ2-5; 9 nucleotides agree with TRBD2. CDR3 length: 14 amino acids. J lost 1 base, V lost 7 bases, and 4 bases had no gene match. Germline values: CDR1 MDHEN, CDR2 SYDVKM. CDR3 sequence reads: CASTREGGQETQYF. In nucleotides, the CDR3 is TGTGCCAGCACGCGGGAGGGAGGCCAAGAGACCCAGTACTTC. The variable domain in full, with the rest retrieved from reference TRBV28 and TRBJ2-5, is DVKVTQSSRYLVKRTGEKVFLECVQDMDHENMFWYRQDPGLGLRLIYFSYDVKMKEKGDIPEGYSVSREKKERFSLILESASTNQTSMYLCASTREGGQETQYFGPGTRLLVL.

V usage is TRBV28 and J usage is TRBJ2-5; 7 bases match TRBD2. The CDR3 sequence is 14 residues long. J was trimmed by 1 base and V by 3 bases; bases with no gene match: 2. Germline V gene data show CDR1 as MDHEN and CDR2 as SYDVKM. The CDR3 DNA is TGTGCCAGCAGTTTGCTAGCGGTCCAAGAGACCCAGTACTTC. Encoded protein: CASSLLAVQETQYF. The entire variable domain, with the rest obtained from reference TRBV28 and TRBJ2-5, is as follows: DVKVTQSSRYLVKRTGEKVFLECVQDMDHENMFWYRQDPGLGLRLIYFSYDVKMKEKGDIPEGYSVSREKKERFSLILESASTNQTSMYLCASSLLAVQETQYFGPGTRLLVL.

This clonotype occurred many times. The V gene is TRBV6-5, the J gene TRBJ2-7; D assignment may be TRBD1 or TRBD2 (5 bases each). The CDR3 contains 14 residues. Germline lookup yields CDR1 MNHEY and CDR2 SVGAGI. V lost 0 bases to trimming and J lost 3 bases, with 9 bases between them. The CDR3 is CASSYSGVDYEQYF. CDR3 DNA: TGTGCCAGCAGTTACTCGGGGGTGGACTACGAGCAGTACTTC.

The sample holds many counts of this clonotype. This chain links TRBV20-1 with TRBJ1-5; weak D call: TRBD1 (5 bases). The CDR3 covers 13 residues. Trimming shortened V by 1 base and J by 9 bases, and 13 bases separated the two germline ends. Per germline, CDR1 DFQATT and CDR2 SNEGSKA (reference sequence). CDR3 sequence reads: CSARGYMQGPQHF. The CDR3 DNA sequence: TGCAGTGCTAGAGGCTACATGCAGGGGCCCCAGCATTTT.

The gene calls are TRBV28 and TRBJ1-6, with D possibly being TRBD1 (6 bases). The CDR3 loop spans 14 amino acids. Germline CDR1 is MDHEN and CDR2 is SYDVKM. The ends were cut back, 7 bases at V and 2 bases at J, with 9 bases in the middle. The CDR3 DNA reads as TGTGCCAGCACCCGACAGGCCTATAATTCACCCCTCCACTTT. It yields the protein CASTRQAYNSPLHF. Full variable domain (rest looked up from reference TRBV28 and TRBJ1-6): DVKVTQSSRYLVKRTGEKVFLECVQDMDHENMFWYRQDPGLGLRLIYFSYDVKMKEKGDIPEGYSVSREKKERFSLILESASTNQTSMYLCASTRQAYNSPLHFGNGTRLTVT.

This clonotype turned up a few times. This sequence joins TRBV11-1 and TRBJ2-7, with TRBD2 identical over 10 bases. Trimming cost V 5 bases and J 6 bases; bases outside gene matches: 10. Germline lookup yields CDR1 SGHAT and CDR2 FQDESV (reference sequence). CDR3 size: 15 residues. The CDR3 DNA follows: TGTGCCAGCAGCATCAAAGTAGCGGGAGGAACCGAGCAGTACTTC. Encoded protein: CASSIKVAGGTEQYF. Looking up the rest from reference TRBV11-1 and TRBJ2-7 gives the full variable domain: EAEVAQSPRYKITEKSQAVAFWCDPISGHATLYWYRQILGQGPELLVQFQDESVVDDSQLPKDRFSAERLKGVDSTLKIQPAELGDSAMYLCASSIKVAGGTEQYFGPGTRLTVT.

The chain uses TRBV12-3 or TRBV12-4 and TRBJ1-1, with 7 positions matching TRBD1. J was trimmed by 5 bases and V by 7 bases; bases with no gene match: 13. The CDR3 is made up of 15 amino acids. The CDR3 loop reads CASTHNIQGPTEAFF. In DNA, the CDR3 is TGTGCCAGCACCCATAATATACAGGGGCCTACTGAAGCTTTCTTT.

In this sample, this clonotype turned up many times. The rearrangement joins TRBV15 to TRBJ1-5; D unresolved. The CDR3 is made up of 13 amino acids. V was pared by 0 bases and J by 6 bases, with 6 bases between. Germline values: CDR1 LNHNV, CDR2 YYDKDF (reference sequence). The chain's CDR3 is CATSRDLSQPQHF. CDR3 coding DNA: TGTGCCACCAGCAGAGATCTTAGTCAGCCCCAGCATTTT.

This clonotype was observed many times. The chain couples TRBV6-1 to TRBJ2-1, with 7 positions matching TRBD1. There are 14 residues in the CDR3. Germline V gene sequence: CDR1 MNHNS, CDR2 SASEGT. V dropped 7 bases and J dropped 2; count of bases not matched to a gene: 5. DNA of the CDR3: TGTGCCAGCACCAAGGGACAGACCTACAATGAGCAGTTCTTC. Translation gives CASTKGQTYNEQFF.

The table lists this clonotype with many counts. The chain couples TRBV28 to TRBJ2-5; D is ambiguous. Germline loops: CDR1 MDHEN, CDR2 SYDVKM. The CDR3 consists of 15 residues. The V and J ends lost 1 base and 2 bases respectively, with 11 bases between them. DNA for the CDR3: TGTGCCAGCAGTTTATCGAGTGGGCAACAAGAGACCCAGTACTTC. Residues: CASSLSSGQQETQYF.

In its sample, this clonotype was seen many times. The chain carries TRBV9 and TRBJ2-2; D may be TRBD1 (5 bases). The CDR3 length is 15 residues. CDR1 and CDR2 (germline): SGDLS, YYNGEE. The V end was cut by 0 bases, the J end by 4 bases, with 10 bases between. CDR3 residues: CASSVVQGGTGELFF. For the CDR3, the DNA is TGTGCCAGCAGCGTAGTCCAGGGTGGCACCGGGGAGCTGTTTTTT.

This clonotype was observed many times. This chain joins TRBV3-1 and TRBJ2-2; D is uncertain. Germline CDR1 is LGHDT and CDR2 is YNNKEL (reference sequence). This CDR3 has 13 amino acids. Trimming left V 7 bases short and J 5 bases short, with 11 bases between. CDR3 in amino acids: CASNVLETGELFF. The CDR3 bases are TGTGCCAGCAACGTACTCGAAACCGGGGAGCTGTTTTTT.

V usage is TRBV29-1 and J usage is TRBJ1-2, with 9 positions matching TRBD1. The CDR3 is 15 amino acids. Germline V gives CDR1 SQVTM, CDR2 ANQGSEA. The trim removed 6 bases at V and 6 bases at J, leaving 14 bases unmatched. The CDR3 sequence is CSVNPRDREHHGYTF. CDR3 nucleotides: TGCAGCGTCAATCCTCGGGACAGGGAGCACCATGGCTACACCTTC.

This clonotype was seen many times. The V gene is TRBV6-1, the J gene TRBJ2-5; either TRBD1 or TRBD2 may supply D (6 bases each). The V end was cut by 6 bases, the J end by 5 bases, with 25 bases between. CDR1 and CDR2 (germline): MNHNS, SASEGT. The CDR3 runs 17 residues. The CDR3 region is CASRPTLRSGGGETQYF. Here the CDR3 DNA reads TGTGCCAGCAGGCCCACTTTGAGGAGCGGAGGGGGGGAGACCCAGTACTTC.

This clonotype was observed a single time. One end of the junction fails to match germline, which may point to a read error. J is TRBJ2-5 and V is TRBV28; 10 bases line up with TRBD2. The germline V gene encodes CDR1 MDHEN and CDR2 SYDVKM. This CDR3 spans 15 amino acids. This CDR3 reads CASRNSGTSEETRYF. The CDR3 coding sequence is TGTGCCAGCAGAAACTCCGGGACTAGCGAAGAGACCCGGTACTTC.

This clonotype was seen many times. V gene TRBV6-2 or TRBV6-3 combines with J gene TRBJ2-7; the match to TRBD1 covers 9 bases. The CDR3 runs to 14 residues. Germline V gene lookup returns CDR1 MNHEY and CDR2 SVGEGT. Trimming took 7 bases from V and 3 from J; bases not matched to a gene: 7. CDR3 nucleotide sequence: TGTGCCAGCATTCCCCGGGACAGGGTCTACGAGCAGTACTTC. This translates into CASIPRDRVYEQYF.

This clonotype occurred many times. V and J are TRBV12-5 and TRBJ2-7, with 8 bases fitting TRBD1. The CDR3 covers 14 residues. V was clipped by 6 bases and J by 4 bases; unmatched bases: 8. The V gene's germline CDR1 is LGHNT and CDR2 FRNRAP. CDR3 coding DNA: TGTGCTAGTGGCCCACGGGACAGGTATTACGAGCAGTACTTC. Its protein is CASGPRDRYYEQYF. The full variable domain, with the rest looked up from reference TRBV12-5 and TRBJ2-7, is DARVTQTPRHKVTEMGQEVTMRCQPILGHNTVFWYRQTMMQGLELLAYFRNRAPLDDSGMPKDRFSAEMPDATLATLKIQPSEPRDSAVYFCASGPRDRYYEQYFGPGTRLTVT.

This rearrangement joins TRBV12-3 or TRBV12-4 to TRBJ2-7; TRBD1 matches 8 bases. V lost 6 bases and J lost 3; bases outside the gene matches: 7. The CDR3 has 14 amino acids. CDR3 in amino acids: CASRQTGGNYEQYF. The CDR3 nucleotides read TGTGCCAGCAGGCAAACAGGGGGGAACTACGAGCAGTACTTC.

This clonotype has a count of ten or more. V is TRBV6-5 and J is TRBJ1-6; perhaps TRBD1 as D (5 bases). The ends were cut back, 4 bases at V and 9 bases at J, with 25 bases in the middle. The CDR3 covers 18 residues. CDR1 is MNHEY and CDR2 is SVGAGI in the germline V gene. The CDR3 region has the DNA TGTGCCAGCAGTTCTGGTGGGCAGTTCAGTCCGGGGGGTTCACCCCTCCACTTT. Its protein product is CASSSGGQFSPGGSPLHF.

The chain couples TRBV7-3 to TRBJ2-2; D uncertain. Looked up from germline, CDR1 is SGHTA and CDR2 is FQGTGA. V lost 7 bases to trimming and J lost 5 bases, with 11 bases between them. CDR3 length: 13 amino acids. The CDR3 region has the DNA TGTGCCAGCAACCCCACCGGGACCGGGGAGCTGTTTTTT. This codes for CASNPTGTGELFF.

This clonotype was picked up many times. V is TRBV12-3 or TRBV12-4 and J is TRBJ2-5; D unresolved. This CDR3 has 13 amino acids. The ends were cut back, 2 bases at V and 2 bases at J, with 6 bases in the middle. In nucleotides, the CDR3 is TGTGCCAGCAGTTTACACGGTCAAGAGACCCAGTACTTC. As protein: CASSLHGQETQYF.

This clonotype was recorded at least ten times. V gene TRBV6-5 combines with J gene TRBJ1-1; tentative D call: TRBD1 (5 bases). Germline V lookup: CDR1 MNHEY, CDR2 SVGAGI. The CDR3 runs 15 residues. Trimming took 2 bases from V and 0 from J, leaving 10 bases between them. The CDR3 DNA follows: TGTGCCAGCAGTTACAGAGGACAAGTGAACACTGAAGCTTTCTTT. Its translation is CASSYRGQVNTEAFF.

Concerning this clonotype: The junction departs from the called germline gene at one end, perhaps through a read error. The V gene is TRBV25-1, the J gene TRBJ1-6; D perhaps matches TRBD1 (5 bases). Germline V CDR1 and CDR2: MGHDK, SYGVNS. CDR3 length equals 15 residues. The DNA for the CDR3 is TGTGCCAGCAGTGAATATACGGGGGTCGGTTCACACCTCCACTTT. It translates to CASSEYTGVGSHLHF.

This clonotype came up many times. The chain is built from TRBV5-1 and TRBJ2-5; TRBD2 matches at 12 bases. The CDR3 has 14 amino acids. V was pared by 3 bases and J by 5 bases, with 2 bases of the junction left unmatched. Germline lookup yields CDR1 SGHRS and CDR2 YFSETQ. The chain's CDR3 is CASSSGLAGETQYF. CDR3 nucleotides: TGCGCCAGCAGCTCAGGACTAGCGGGGGAGACCCAGTACTTC.

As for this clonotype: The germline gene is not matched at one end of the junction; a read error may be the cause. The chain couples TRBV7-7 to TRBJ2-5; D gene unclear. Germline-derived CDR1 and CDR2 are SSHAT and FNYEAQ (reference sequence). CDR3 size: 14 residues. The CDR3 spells CASSLGDIQETQYF. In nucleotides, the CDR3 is TGTGCTAGCAGCTTAGGTGACATCCAAGAGACCCAGTACTTC.

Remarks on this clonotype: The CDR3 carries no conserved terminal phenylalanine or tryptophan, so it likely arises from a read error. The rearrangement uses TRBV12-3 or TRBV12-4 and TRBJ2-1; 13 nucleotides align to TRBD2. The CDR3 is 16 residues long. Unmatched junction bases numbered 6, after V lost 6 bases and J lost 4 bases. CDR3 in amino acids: CASSLRTSGGYNEQFC. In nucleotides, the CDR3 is TGTGCCAGCAGCCTCCGGACTAGCGGGGGTTACAATGAGCAGTTCTGC.